A single sample is the source of the 13 T cell receptor beta chains below, sequenced in a study of cytomegalovirus exposure and HLA in healthy donors. Primers for the PCR totalled 60 Vbeta and 13 Jbeta. This table comes from immunoSEQ multiplex PCR, and its TCRdb copy is limited to in-frame clones, with some not included. This table has about 95,000 clones, 60% to 85% appearing once. Input material: PBMCs. The receptors were gathered from a woman in her 40s in good health and CMV-seronegative.

This clone was seen once. This sequence joins TRBV6-1 and TRBJ1-1; possible D gene TRBD1, 5 bases. Trimming left V 8 bases short and J 5 bases short, with 18 bases between. This CDR3 has 14 amino acids. The germline V gene encodes CDR1 MNHNS and CDR2 SASEGT. The CDR3: CASYIRTGLTEAFF. CDR3 sequence (DNA): TGTGCCAGCTATATACGAACAGGTTTGACTGAAGCTTTCTTT.

Regarding this clone: This CDR3 fails to terminate in the conserved phenylalanine or tryptophan, so it likely reflects a read error. The DNA is left out, because the CDR3 cannot be placed on it with certainty; the CDR3 is given as TCRdb lists it. The rearrangement joins TRBV30 to TRBJ2-7; no check of the table's D call, TRBD2, against the DNA was made. Looked up from germline, CDR1 is GTSNPN and CDR2 is SVGIG (reference sequence). Both ends counted, the CDR3 spans 11 residues. The CDR3 reads CAWSPLRGGSL.

The chain carries TRBV5-4 and TRBJ2-2, with 10 bases aligning to TRBD2. The CDR3 is 16 amino acids. After removal of 3 bases from V and 6 bases from J, the junction contained 8 bases not matched to a gene. Germline values: CDR1 SGHNT, CDR2 YYREEE (reference sequence). CDR3 amino acids: CASSSIAGGVAGELFF. CDR3 DNA sequence: TGTGCCAGCAGCTCCATAGCGGGGGGAGTCGCCGGGGAGCTGTTTTTT.

The chain combines TRBV12-5 with TRBJ1-5, with TRBD1 matching 7 bases. The ends lost 1 base at V and 5 bases at J; junction bases unmatched: 2. This CDR3 spans 14 amino acids. In germline, CDR1 is LGHNT, CDR2 FRNRAP. The CDR3 loop reads CASGLGQGDQPQHF. Written as DNA, the CDR3 is TGTGCTAGTGGTTTGGGACAGGGTGATCAGCCCCAGCATTTT.

The V and J genes are TRBV7-3 and TRBJ2-5; D possibly corresponds to TRBD2 (5 bases). Germline lookup yields CDR1 SGHTA and CDR2 FQGTGA. Trimming cost V 5 bases and J 1 base, with 14 bases left between them. CDR3 length: 15 amino acids. Here the CDR3 DNA reads TGTGCCAGCAGCCCGCTCGGGGATCCCCAAGAGACCCAGTACTTC. This translates into CASSPLGDPQETQYF.

The CDR3 DNA follows: TGTGCCAGCAGTGAAGAGCGGGGGGGAAACATTCAGTACTTC. Translating it yields CASSEERGGNIQYF. The chain has TRBV2 and TRBJ2-4; TRBD2 matches 10 bases. The V gene end was trimmed by 1 base and the J gene end by 6 bases; junction bases not matched to a gene: 0. CDR1 is SNHLY and CDR2 is FYNNEI in the germline V gene. There are 14 residues in the CDR3.

This clone was picked up a small number of times. V and J are TRBV27 and TRBJ1-1, with D unresolved. The CDR3 totals 13 residues. Germline V gene lookup returns CDR1 MNHEY and CDR2 SMNVEV (reference sequence). Trimming took off 10 bases at V and 8 bases at J, with 20 bases between the two ends. CDR3 loop: CATKRFGIPEAFF. The CDR3 nucleotides are TGTGCCACCAAGAGGTTCGGTATCCCGGAAGCTTTCTTT.

This clone was counted a single time. The V call is TRBV19, the J call TRBJ1-1; D remains unclear. The CDR3 length is 14 residues. Germline V gene sequence: CDR1 LNHDA, CDR2 SQIVND (reference sequence). The V and J ends lost 7 bases and 2 bases respectively, with 14 bases between them. The chain's CDR3 is CASNSGSLNTEAFF. In DNA form, the CDR3 reads TGTGCCAGTAATTCGGGATCCCTTAACACTGAAGCTTTCTTT.

Here the CDR3 reads CASSYGQGNNQPQHF. DNA for the CDR3: TGTGCCAGCAGCTACGGACAGGGGAACAATCAGCCCCAGCATTTT. The V gene is TRBV7-2, the J gene TRBJ1-5; 9 nucleotides line up with TRBD1. J lost 3 bases, V lost 4 bases, and 4 bases had no gene match. The V gene's germline CDR1 is SGHTA and CDR2 FQGNSA. The CDR3 consists of 15 residues.

The sample holds a few counts of this clone. V is TRBV5-1 and J is TRBJ2-2; TRBD1 might be the D (5 bases). CDR3 size: 14 residues. Germline lookup yields CDR1 SGHRS and CDR2 YFSETQ. Trimming pared 4 bases from V and 5 bases from J, leaving 12 bases between. In nucleotides, the CDR3 is TGCGCCAGCAGCCCGTTCCCAGGGACCGGGGAGCTGTTTTTT. As protein: CASSPFPGTGELFF.

The V gene is TRBV11-3, the J gene TRBJ2-1, with 7 bases lining up with TRBD2. The CDR3 spans 15 residues. CDR1 is SGHNT and CDR2 is YENEEA in the germline V gene. The trim removed 5 bases at V and 2 bases at J, leaving 6 bases unmatched. This CDR3 is CASSARGVTYNEQFF. CDR3 in DNA: TGTGCCAGCAGCGCTCGGGGGGTAACCTACAATGAGCAGTTCTTC.

This sequence joins TRBV11-2 and TRBJ2-7; TRBD1 matches 7 bases. CDR1 is SGHAT and CDR2 is FQNNGV in the germline V gene. This CDR3 has 14 residues. J was trimmed by 5 bases and V by 2 bases; bases with no gene match: 6. As DNA, the CDR3 is TGTGCCAGCAGCTTATTGGGACAGCAAGACGAGCAGTACTTC. Amino acid sequence: CASSLLGQQDEQYF.

The chain is built from TRBV12-5 and TRBJ2-3; 10 bases align to TRBD1. In germline, CDR1 is LGHNT, CDR2 FRNRAP. Trimming cost V 7 bases and J 6 bases; bases outside gene matches: 7. The length of the CDR3 is 14 residues. In nucleotides, the CDR3 is TGTGCTAGTGCCCTAGACAGGGGGCACGATACGCAGTATTTT. Its protein is CASALDRGHDTQYF.